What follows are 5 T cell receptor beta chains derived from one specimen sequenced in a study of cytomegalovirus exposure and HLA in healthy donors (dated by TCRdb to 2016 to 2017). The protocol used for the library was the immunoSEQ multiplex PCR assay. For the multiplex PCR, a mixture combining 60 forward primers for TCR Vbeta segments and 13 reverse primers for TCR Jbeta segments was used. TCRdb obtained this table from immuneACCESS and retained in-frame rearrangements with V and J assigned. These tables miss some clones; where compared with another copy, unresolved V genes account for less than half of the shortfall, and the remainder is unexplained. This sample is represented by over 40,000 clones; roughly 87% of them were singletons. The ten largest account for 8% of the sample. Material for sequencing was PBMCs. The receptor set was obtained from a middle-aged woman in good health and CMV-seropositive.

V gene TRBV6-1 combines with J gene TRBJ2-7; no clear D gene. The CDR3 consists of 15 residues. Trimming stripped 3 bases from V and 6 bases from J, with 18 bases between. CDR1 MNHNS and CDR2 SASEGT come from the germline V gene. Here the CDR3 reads CASSDPGGSNAEQYF. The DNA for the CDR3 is TGTGCCAGCAGTGACCCGGGTGGGTCCAATGCCGAGCAGTACTTC.

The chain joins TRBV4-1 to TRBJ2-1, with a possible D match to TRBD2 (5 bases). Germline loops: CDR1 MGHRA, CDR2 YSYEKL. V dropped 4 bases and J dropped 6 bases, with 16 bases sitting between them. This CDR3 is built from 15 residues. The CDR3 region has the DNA TGCGCCAGCAGCCCCCCACGGGAAAGGCGCAATGAGCAGTTCTTC. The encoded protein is CASSPPRERRNEQFF.

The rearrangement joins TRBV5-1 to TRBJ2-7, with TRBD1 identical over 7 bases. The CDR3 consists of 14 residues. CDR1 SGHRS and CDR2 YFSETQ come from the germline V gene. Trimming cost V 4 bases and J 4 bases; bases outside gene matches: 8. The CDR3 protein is CASSGTGQKYEQYF. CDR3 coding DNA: TGCGCCAGCAGCGGTACGGGACAGAAATACGAGCAGTACTTC.

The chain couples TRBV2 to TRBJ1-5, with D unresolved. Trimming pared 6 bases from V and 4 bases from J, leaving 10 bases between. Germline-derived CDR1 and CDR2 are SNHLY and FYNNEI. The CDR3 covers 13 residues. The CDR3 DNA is TGTGCCAGCAGCGGATCGGGAAATCAGCCCCAGCATTTT. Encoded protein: CASSGSGNQPQHF.

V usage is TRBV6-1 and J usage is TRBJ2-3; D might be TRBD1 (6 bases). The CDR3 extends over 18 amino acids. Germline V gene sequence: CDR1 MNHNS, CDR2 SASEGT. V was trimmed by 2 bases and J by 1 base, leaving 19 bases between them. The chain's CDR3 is CASSETSNRVLRTDTQYF. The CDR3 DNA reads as TGTGCCAGCAGTGAAACCTCAAACAGGGTCCTCCGCACAGATACGCAGTATTTT.